This TCR beta chain was recorded in a study of cytomegalovirus exposure and HLA in healthy donors. Whole-study results and caveats: Most sequenced TCRs were rare (though some public TCRs occurred in many donors). Cytomegalovirus association was assigned to about 180 TCR beta chains.

Profiling relied on immunoSEQ multiplex PCR, and the TCRdb table lists in-frame clones only, not all of them. The data show some 150,000 clones, approximately 88% seen once. In the case of this clone: Its specificity is unknown.

The receptor's source is a man aged 18 to 29 in good health and CMV-seropositive. The sample was PBMCs.

The CDR3 coding sequence is TGTGCCAGCAGTTATAAAGGACAGTCCTACGAGCAGTACTTC. It is translated as CASSYKGQSYEQYF. The V gene is TRBV6-1, the J gene TRBJ2-7, with D tentatively TRBD1 (6 bases). Between the trimmed V and J ends, which lost 5 bases and 1 base, there was a span of 12 bases. Germline CDR1 reads MNHNS; CDR2 reads SASEGT. CDR3 length equals 14 residues.